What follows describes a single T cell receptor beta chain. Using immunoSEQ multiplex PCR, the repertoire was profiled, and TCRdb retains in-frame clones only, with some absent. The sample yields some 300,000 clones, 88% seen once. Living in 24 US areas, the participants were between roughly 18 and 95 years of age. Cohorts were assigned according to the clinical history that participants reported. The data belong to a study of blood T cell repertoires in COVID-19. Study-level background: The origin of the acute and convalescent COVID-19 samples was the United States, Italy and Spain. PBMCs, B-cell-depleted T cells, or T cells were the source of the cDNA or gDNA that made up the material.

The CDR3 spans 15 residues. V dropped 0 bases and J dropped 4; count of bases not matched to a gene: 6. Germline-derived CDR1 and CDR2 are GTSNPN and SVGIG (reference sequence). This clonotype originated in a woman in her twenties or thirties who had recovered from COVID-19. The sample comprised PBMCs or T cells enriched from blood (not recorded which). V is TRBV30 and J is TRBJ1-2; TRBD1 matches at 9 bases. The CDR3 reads CAWSVGTGLPYGYTF. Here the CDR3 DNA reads TGTGCCTGGAGTGTAGGGACAGGGCTCCCCTATGGCTACACCTTC.